Sequencing of this T cell receptor (beta chain) was carried out in a study of blood T cell repertoires in COVID-19. Per the study methods: Counts of nucleated cells, estimated from reference gene primer amplification, were obtained. TCRdb's copy holds only in-frame clones and misses some; the assay was immunoSEQ multiplex PCR. The V and J calls and clone size are taken from that table; D and trimming were inferred from the DNA. Of hundreds of thousands of clones listed, 75% to 90% are singletons. Deletions cut 5 bases from V and 3 bases from J, with 13 bases between. The CDR3 consists of 15 residues. CDR1 and CDR2 from the germline V gene are SEHNR and FQNEAQ (reference sequence).

The V call is TRBV7-9, the J call TRBJ1-4; maybe TRBD1 (5 bases). Material: peripheral blood. This receptor was identified in a woman aged 60-70 years with COVID-19, enrolled during active disease. CDR3 region: CASSAPGDANEKLFF. The CDR3 DNA reads TGTGCCAGCAGCGCGCCGGGGGATGCTAATGAAAAACTGTTTTTT.